The clone carrying this TCR beta chain appeared a few times. Specified time point: newly diagnosed GD, antithyroid drugs for less than 3 months. TCR sequences were obtained from RNA taken from PBMCs. This entry comes from a study of regulatory T cells in long-lasting Graves disease. Through Arm-PCR of CDR3 regions and iRepertoire HTBI primers, TCR beta libraries were built. TCRdb processed the multiplex PCR reads anew with MiXCR; each CDR3 protein has one entry. The sample yields about 460,000 distinct CDR3 sequences, 11% to 15% seen once. Another study also made use of these data, one on T cells in Graves' hyperthyroidism and ophthalmopathy.

This specimen consisted of peripheral blood mononuclear cells (PBMCs), obtained at new diagnosis, from a patient treated with antithyroid drugs. This TCR derives from a woman between 50 and 59 years old with Graves disease.

CDR3 in DNA: TGCGCCAGCAGCGCGGGACTAGCGGGAGACGAGCAGTACTTC. Its translation is CASSAGLAGDEQYF. This chain uses TRBV5-1 with TRBJ2-7; 14 bases line up with TRBD2. Trimming at V came to 4 bases and at J to 5 bases, leaving 2 bases not matched to a gene. This CDR3 comprises 14 residues. The germline V gene encodes CDR1 SGHRS and CDR2 YFSETQ.